This T cell receptor beta chain is drawn from a study of radiotherapy plus CTLA-4 blockade in lung cancer. On the study more broadly: Disease control was present in roughly 30% of patients, and objective responses in 18%.

The study gave focal radiation plus ipilimumab CTLA-4 blockade to patients with chemo-refractory metastatic non-small-cell lung cancer. Measured with immunoSEQ multiplex PCR; TCRdb has only the in-frame clones, and not every one. The data show more than 95,000 clones, approximately 80% seen once. With 2 bases clipped from V and 1 base from J, the junction kept 4 bases outside the gene matches. The CDR3 spans 15 residues. The germline V gene encodes CDR1 SGHRS and CDR2 YFSETQ. This clone was seen just once. Its antigen is unknown. Study-wide results and limits: Blood saw expansion of tumor-derived TCR clones after radiotherapy plus ipilimumab.

The TCR was taken from a human donor with non-small cell lung cancer who had a partial response to radiotherapy plus ipilimumab. Sample: peripheral blood, taken from a patient treated with radiotherapy plus ipilimumab. The chain employs TRBV5-1 and TRBJ1-1; 8 bases fit TRBD1. The CDR3 region has the DNA TGCGCCAGCAGCTTATCAGGGGGCGGGAACACTGAAGCTTTCTTT. This gives the protein CASSLSGGGNTEAFF.